This TCR beta chain appears in the sequencing data of a study of T cells in women clearing cervical HPV infection (dated by TCRdb to about 2018). As for the study more broadly: The cases were 25 women with histologically confirmed HPV16-related CIN3 or worse, and 2 of those women had invasive cancers. An exploratory proof-of-principle case-control study, nested within the Guanacaste HPV Natural History Study in Costa Rica, was conducted to compare TCR repertoires across cervical HPV16 outcomes. The 20 to 25 controls were women who cleared a single incident HPV16 infection within 12 months without developing precancer or cancer. Among cases, blood sampling came a median of roughly 150 days after lesion detection, with an interquartile range of roughly 85 to 200 days. Median age was 34 years in cases versus roughly 40 in controls, and baseline characteristics did not differ significantly. As quality controls, five blinded duplicates were added to each group, bringing the total to roughly 60 samples made up of roughly 50 participants and about ten replicates. In the parent cohort, 9,000 to 11,000 women aged 18 or older were enrolled in Guanacaste, Costa Rica, during about 1992 to 1995 and were followed for roughly seven years. Since HLA typing was available for only a few women, HLA type could not be ruled out as a confounder. Cases and controls were matched on age within five years and on year of sample collection. Blood from cases was drawn at the visit where the lesion was first identified, while blood from controls was drawn once the infection was no longer detected.

Comment on this clone: Its antigen is not yet known. The CDR3 end lies 3 residues beyond the end of the read and is filled in from the germline J gene.

Every participant had a single incident cervical HPV16 infection, and women with prevalent HPV16 infections were excluded. Cervical HPV DNA was detected by MY09/MY11 PCR and genotyped by dot-blot hybridization. Fifteen mL of heparinized blood were centrifuged, and the buffy coat was split into aliquots, frozen at -30 degrees C, and then kept at -80 degrees C. Genomic DNA was extracted from buffy coat specimens using QIAGEN kits. Paper-wide results and their limitations: Across sequencing depths, CIN3+ cases showed significantly higher TCR repertoire richness than controls, but evenness did not differ between the groups. Because of the cross-sectional design, the study could not determine whether the associations came before infection or resulted from infection, and neither effector/memory subsets nor HPV-specific T cells were isolated. T-cell numbers per sample were unknown, so richness differences could reflect varying T-cell content rather than repertoire biology. Lower TRBV6-7 relative abundance was observed in cases than in controls (around 0.11% versus 0.15%; Bonferroni P = 0.0008). By combining richness with V gene abundances, random forest classifiers separated cases from controls with an estimated AUC of 0.83.

Reading from cysteine to phenylalanine, the CDR3 counts 14 amino acids. The DNA covers only part of the CDR3, 33 bases in frame from base 1. V ends up 2 bases short and J 3 bases short, with an unmatched junction base count of 4. The germline V gene supplies CDR1 SGHRS and CDR2 YFSETQ. TCR beta CDR3 regions were amplified by multiplex PCR using the immunoSEQ assay from an average of approximately 1,200 ng genomic DNA per sample. To correct primer bias, the assay used a complete synthetic TCR repertoire to set an amplification baseline. The amplicons were sequenced using the Illumina platform. Processing in the source paper ran as follows. Sequences were error-corrected by clustering with frequency ratios and a modified nearest-neighbor algorithm and were then analyzed in the immunoSEQ Analyzer with IMGT gene definitions. At each rarefaction depth, TCR richness and evenness were averaged over 20 rarefaction repeats, and samples with fewer sequences than the depth were excluded. Relative abundances of V, D and J genes were compared between groups using Wilcoxon rank sum tests, with FDR correction applied. In the blinded duplicates, the intraclass correlation was around 96% for TCR richness and averaged about 80% across roughly 70 gene segments. TCRdb retrieved this table from immuneACCESS and kept in-frame rearrangements only. Not all clones are present; in checked studies, unresolved V genes account for under half, and no reason is known for the remainder. V, J and clone size were drawn from that table, and D and trimming were deduced from the DNA. The sample table includes roughly 35,000 clones. The top ten clones comprise approximately 3.7% of the sample.

The sequence came from a woman aged 18 to 75 with a cervical HPV16 infection that either progressed to CIN3+ or cleared (not recorded which). The rearranged segments are TRBV5-1 and TRBJ2-5, with TRBD1 matching 7 junction bases. The sequencing input was blood buffy coat. The CDR3 reads as follows: CASSFGDRKETQYF. The sequenced CDR3 bases are TGCGCCAGCAGCTTTGGGGACAGAAAAGAGACC.